One and the same sample provided the 8 T cell receptor beta chains below, sequenced in a study of cytomegalovirus exposure and HLA in healthy donors. The PCR used 60 Vbeta and 13 Jbeta primers. The assay was immunoSEQ multiplex PCR, and TCRdb's table has in-frame clones only and misses some. The sample lists some 57,000 clones, about 73% occurring once. Material for sequencing was PBMCs. These receptors originate from a woman aged 55-69 years in good health and CMV-seropositive.

The chain links TRBV5-1 to TRBJ2-1; possibly TRBD1 for D (5 bases). Trimming took 0 bases from V and 4 from J, leaving 8 bases between them. Germline CDR1 is SGHRS and CDR2 is YFSETQ. There are 14 residues in the CDR3. In DNA form, the CDR3 reads TGCGCCAGCAGCTTGGGTGACAGTTACAATGAGCAGTTCTTC. This sequence encodes CASSLGDSYNEQFF.

The chain joins TRBV18 to TRBJ1-4, with 7 bases identical to TRBD1. V trimming: 2 bases; J trimming: 6 bases; junction bases outside the gene matches: 6. This CDR3 spans 15 amino acids. Germline CDR1 and CDR2: KGHSH and LQKENI. CDR3 bases: TGTGCCAGCTCACCAAGACAGGGTCTGGATGAAAAACTGTTTTTT. Its translation: CASSPRQGLDEKLFF.

The J gene is TRBJ1-4, the V gene TRBV4-1; maybe TRBD1 (5 bases). Per germline, CDR1 MGHRA and CDR2 YSYEKL. With 1 base removed from V and 5 bases from J, the gap between germline ends came to 14 bases. The CDR3 is made up of 16 amino acids. The CDR3, as DNA: TGCGCCAGCAGCCAAGCCAGTAGGGGCGTCAATGAAAAACTGTTTTTT. Its translation is CASSQASRGVNEKLFF.

The V call is TRBV4-1, the J call TRBJ1-5; D remains unclear. V shed 2 bases and J shed 7 bases, with 15 bases lying between them. CDR1 and CDR2 from the germline V gene are MGHRA and YSYEKL. The CDR3 runs to 15 residues. In nucleotides, the CDR3 is TGCGCCAGCAGCCAATTAGGAGGGTTGGGGCAGCCCCAGCATTTT. Protein sequence: CASSQLGGLGQPQHF.

This chain uses TRBV7-2 with TRBJ1-2; D unresolved. Trimming removed 3 bases at V and 7 bases at J, with 21 bases between. Germline V gene sequence: CDR1 SGHTA, CDR2 FQGNSA. The CDR3 spans 16 residues. The CDR3 spells CASSLDYLFLTSGYTF. The CDR3 DNA reads as TGTGCCAGCAGCTTGGACTACTTATTCTTGACCTCTGGCTACACCTTC.

The CDR3 region has the DNA TGTGCTAGTGCCGGACCTGGGACAGGGGGGACCCAGTACTTC. Its protein is CASAGPGTGGTQYF. J is TRBJ2-5 and V is TRBV12-5, with 11 nucleotides matching TRBD1. J lost 7 bases, V lost 7 bases, and 8 bases had no gene match. The CDR3 covers 14 residues. Germline V CDR1 and CDR2: LGHNT, FRNRAP.

The V gene is TRBV5-1, the J gene TRBJ1-1; the D is unclear. This CDR3 region has 14 residues. Trimming removed 1 base from V and 0 bases from J, with 7 bases in between. From germline, CDR1 is SGHRS and CDR2 YFSETQ. CDR3 DNA: TGCGCCAGCAGCTTGTCCGGAGTGAACACTGAAGCTTTCTTT. It translates to CASSLSGVNTEAFF.

The chain links TRBV7-8 to TRBJ1-3; 8 nucleotides line up with TRBD1. The V gene's germline CDR1 is SGHVS and CDR2 FQNEAQ. The CDR3 has 15 residues. Trimming cost V 5 bases and J 1 base; bases outside gene matches: 4. This chain's CDR3 is CASSPQGASGNTIYF. DNA for the CDR3: TGTGCCAGCAGCCCCCAGGGGGCGTCTGGAAACACCATATATTTT.